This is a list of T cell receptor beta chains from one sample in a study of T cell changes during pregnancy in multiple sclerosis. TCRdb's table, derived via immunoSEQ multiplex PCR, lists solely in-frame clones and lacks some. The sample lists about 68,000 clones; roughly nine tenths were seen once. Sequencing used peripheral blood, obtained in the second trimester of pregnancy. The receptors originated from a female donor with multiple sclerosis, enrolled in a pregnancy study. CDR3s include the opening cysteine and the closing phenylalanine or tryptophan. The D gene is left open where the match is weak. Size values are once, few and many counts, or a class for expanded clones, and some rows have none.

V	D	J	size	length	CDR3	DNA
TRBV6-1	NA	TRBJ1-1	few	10	CASLLTEAFF	TGTGCCAGCTTACTCACTGAAGCTTTCTTT
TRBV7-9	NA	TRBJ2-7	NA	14	CASSTFGVVYEQYF	TGTGCCAGTTCGACTTTTGGAGTGGTCTACGAGCAGTACTTC
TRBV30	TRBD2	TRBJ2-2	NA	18	CAWSVLILAGGGTGELFF	TGTGCCTGGAGTGTACTAATACTAGCGGGGGGTGGCACCGGGGAGCTGTTTTTT
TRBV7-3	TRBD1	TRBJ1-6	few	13	CASSLDRNSPLHF	TGTGCCAGCAGCTTGGACAGGAATTCACCCCTCCACTTT
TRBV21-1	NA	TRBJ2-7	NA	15	CASSKAPPTRYEQYF	TGTGCCAGCAGCAAAGCCCCACCAACTCGCTACGAGCAGTACTTC
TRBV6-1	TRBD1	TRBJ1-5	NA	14	CASSGGQPDGPQHF	TGTGCCAGCAGTGGGGGACAGCCTGACGGACCCCAGCATTTT
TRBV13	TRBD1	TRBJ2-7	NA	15	CASSLGPGGDYEQYF	TGTGCCAGCAGCTTAGGTCCAGGGGGCGACTACGAGCAGTACTTC
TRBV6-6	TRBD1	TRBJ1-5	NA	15	CASSFGTGVNQPQHF	TGTGCCAGCAGTTTCGGGACAGGGGTAAATCAGCCCCAGCATTTT
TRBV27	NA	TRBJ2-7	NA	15	CASSLVSGNAYEQYF	TGTGCCAGCAGTTTAGTTTCGGGAAACGCCTACGAGCAGTACTTC
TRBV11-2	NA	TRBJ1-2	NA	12	CASSRRVYGYTF	TGTGCCAGCAGCCGCAGGGTTTACGGCTACACCTTC
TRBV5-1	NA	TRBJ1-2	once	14	CASSPGEARHGYTF	TGCGCCAGCAGCCCCGGGGAGGCTCGGCATGGCTACACCTTC
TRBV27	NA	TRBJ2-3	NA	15	CASYGGGGITDTQYF	TGTGCCAGCTATGGAGGGGGGGGCATCACAGATACGCAGTATTTT
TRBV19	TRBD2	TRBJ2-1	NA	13	CASSIGGDNEQFF	TGTGCCAGTAGTATTGGGGGGGACAATGAGCAGTTCTTC
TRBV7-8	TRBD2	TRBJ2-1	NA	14	CASSLRDSGGEQFF	TGTGCCAGCAGCCTACGAGATAGCGGGGGTGAGCAGTTCTTC
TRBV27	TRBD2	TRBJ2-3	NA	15	CASSLGGGVTDTQYF	TGTGCCAGCAGTTTAGGCGGGGGGGTCACAGATACGCAGTATTTT
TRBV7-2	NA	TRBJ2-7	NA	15	CASSLTPAGGGEQYF	TGTGCCAGCAGCTTAACCCCGGCAGGGGGAGGCGAGCAGTACTTC
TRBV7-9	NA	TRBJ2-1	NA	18	CASSLSDRGASLYNEQFF	TGTGCCAGCAGCTTAAGTGATCGGGGAGCGTCCCTCTACAATGAGCAGTTCTTC
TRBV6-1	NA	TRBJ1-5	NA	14	CASSETWANQPQHF	TGTGCCAGCAGTGAAACCTGGGCCAATCAGCCCCAGCATTTT
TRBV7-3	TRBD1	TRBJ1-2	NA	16	CASSFIDRASNYGYTF	TGTGCCAGCAGCTTCATTGACAGGGCATCTAACTATGGCTACACCTTC
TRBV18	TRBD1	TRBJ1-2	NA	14	CASSPSGTAYGYTF	TGTGCCAGCTCACCATCCGGGACAGCCTATGGCTACACCTTC
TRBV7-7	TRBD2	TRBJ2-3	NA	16	CASSMGLAGGGDTQYF	TGTGCTAGCAGCATGGGACTAGCGGGGGGGGGTGATACGCAGTATTTT
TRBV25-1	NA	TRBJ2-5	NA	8	CAIKTQYF	TGTGCCATCAAGACCCAGTACTTC
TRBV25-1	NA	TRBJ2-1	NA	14	CASGRPGLRNEQFF	TGTGCCAGCGGTCGGCCAGGGCTCAGGAATGAGCAGTTCTTC
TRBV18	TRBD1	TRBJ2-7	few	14	CASSPPGQGYEQYF	TGTGCCAGCTCACCACCCGGACAGGGTTACGAGCAGTACTTC
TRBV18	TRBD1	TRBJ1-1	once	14	CASSPQGAVAEAFF	TGTGCCAGCTCACCACAGGGGGCGGTGGCTGAAGCTTTCTTT
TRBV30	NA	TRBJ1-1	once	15	CAWSPLAPNPSGAFF	TGTGCCTGGAGTCCTCTCGCCCCCAACCCCAGCGGAGCTTTCTTT
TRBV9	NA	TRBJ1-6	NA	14	CASKAPAENSPLHF	TGTGCCAGCAAGGCTCCTGCGGAGAATTCACCCCTCCACTTT
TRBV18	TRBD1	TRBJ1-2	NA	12	CASSPYQGDYTF	TGTGCCAGCTCACCTTACCAGGGGGACTACACCTTC
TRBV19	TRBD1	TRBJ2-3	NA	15	CASSILTGATDTQYF	TGTGCCAGTAGTATCCTAACAGGGGCCACAGATACGCAGTATTTT
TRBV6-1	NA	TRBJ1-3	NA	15	CASSELSTSGNTIYF	TGTGCCAGCAGTGAATTATCTACCTCTGGAAACACCATATATTTT
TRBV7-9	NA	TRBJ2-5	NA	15	CASSPQQGFQETQYF	TGTGCCAGCAGCCCTCAACAGGGCTTCCAAGAGACCCAGTACTTC
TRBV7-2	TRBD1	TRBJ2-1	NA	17	CASSLGRQGETYNEQFF	TGTGCCAGCAGCTTAGGCAGACAGGGAGAAACCTACAATGAGCAGTTCTTC
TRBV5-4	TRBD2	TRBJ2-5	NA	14	CASSFGGARETQYF	TGTGCCAGCAGCTTCGGGGGGGCCCGGGAGACCCAGTACTTC
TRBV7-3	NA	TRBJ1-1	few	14	CASSLTTVVTEAFF	TGTGCCAGCAGCTTAACCACAGTCGTCACTGAAGCTTTCTTT
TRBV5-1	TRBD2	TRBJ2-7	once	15	CASSLSASGPYEQYF	TGCGCCAGCAGCTTGTCGGCTAGCGGACCCTACGAGCAGTACTTC
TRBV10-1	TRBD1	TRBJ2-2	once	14	CASRADRGTGELFF	TGCGCCAGCAGGGCGGACAGGGGGACCGGGGAGCTGTTTTTT
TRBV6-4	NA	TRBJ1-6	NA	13	CASSGGDNSPLHF	TGTGCCAGCAGTGGGGGCGATAATTCACCCCTCCACTTT